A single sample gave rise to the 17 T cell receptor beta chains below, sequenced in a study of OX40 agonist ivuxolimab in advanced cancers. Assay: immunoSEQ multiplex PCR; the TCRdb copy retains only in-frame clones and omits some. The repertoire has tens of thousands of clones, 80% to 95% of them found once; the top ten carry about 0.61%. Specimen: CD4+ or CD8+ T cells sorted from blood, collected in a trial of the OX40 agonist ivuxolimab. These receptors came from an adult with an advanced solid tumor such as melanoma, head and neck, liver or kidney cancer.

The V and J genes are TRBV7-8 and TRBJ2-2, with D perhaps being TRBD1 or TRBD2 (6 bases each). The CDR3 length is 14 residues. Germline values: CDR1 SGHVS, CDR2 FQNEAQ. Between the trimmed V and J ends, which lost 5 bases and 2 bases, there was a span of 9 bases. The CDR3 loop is CASSPGGNTGELFF. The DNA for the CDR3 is TGTGCCAGCAGCCCCGGGGGCAACACCGGGGAGCTGTTTTTT.

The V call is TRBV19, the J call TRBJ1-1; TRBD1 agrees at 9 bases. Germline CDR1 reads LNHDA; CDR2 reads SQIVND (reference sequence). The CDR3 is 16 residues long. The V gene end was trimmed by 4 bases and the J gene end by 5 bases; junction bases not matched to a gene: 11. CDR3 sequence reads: CASSTGTGTGNTEAFF. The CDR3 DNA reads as TGTGCCAGTAGTACGGGGACAGGGACTGGCAATACTGAAGCTTTCTTT.

The CDR3, as DNA: TGTGCCAGCAGCTTCAGCAGTATACACAATGAGCAGTTCTTC. Protein sequence: CASSFSSIHNEQFF. This chain links TRBV7-3 with TRBJ2-1; D not certain. V was pared by 3 bases and J by 5 bases, with 11 bases between. This CDR3 spans 14 amino acids. CDR1 and CDR2 (germline): SGHTA, FQGTGA.

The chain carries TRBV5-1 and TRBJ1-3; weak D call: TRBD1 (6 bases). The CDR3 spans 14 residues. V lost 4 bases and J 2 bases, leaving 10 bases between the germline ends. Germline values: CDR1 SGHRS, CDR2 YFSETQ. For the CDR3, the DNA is TGCGCCAGCAGCGCACAGGGTGCTGGAAACACCATATATTTT. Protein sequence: CASSAQGAGNTIYF.

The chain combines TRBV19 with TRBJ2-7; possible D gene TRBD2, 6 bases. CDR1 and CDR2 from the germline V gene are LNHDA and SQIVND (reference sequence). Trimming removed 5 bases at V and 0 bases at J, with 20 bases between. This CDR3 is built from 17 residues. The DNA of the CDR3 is TGTGCCAGTAGTCCACCTTGGCAAGCGGGTAGCTCCTACGAGCAGTACTTC. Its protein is CASSPPWQAGSSYEQYF.

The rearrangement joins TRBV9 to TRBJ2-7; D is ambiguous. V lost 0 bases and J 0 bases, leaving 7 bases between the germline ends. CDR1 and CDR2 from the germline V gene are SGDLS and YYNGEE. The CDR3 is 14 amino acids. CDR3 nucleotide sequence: TGTGCCAGCAGCGTAGGTGGCGTCTCCTACGAGCAGTACTTC. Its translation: CASSVGGVSYEQYF. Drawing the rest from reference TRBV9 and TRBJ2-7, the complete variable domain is DSGVTQTPKHLITATGQRVTLRCSPRSGDLSVYWYQQSLDQGLQFLIQYYNGEERAKGNILERFSAQQFPDLHSELNLSSLELGDSALYFCASSVGGVSYEQYFGPGTRLTVT.

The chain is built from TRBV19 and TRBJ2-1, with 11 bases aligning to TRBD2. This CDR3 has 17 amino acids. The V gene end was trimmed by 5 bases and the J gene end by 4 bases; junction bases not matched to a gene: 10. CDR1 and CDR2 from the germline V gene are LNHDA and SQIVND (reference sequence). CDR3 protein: CASSFRLAGRLYNEQFF. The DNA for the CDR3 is TGTGCCAGTAGTTTCCGACTAGCGGGACGACTTTACAATGAGCAGTTCTTC.

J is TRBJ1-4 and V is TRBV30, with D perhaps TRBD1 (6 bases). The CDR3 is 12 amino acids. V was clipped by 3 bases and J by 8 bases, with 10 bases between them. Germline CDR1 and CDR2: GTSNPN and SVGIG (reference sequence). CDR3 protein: CAWSAQGEKLFF. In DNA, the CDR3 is TGTGCCTGGAGCGCACAGGGAGAAAAACTGTTTTTT.

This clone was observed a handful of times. The DNA for the CDR3 is TGTGCCAGCAGTGAGACAGGGGAGAACACTGAAGCTTTCTTT. Amino acids: CASSETGENTEAFF. This sequence joins TRBV6-4 and TRBJ1-1, with 8 positions matching TRBD1. Germline V gene data show CDR1 as MRHNA and CDR2 as SNTAGT. V gave up 3 bases and J gave up 1 base; unmatched junction bases: 1. The CDR3 is made up of 14 amino acids.

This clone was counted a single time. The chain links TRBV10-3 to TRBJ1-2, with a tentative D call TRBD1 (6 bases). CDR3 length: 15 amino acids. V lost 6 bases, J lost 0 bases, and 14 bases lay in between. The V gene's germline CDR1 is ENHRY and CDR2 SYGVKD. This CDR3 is CAIRRQTGTNYGYTF. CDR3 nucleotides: TGTGCCATCAGAAGACAGACAGGCACTAACTATGGCTACACCTTC.

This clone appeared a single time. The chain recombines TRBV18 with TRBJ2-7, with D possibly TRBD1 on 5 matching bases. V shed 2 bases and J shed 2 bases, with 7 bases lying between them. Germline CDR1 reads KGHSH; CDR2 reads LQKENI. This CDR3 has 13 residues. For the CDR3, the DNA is TGTGCCAGCTCACCAGGGGCCACCTACGAGCAGTACTTC. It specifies CASSPGATYEQYF.

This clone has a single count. The CDR3 nucleotides are TGTGCCAGCAGGGCCGCGGGGATCACTGAAGCTTTCTTT. The encoded protein is CASRAAGITEAFF. The J gene is TRBJ1-1, the V gene TRBV7-8; D is ambiguous. Germline assignment: CDR1 SGHVS and CDR2 FQNEAQ. CDR3 length: 13 amino acids. Trimming pared 6 bases from V and 4 bases from J, leaving 12 bases between.

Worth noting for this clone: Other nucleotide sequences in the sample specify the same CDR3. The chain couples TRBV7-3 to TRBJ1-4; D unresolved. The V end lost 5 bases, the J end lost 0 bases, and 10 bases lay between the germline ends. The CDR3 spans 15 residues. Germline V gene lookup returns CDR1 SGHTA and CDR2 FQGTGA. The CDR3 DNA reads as TGTGCCAGCAGCCCTGGGCGGGCAACTAATGAAAAACTGTTTTTT. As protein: CASSPGRATNEKLFF.

CDR3 DNA: TGTGCTAGTGGCTCCGGACAGTCCGTGGAAAAACTGTTTTTT. Translating it yields CASGSGQSVEKLFF. This chain connects TRBV12-5 to TRBJ1-4; D is perhaps TRBD1 (6 bases). This CDR3 region has 14 residues. Germline assignment: CDR1 LGHNT and CDR2 FRNRAP. Trimming left V 6 bases short and J 8 bases short, with 16 bases between.

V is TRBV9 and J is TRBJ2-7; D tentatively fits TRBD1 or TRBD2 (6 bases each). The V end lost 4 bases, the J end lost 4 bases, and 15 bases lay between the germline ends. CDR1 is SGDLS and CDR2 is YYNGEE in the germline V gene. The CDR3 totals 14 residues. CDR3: CASSPEGGRYEQYF. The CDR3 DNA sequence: TGTGCCAGCAGCCCAGAGGGGGGTAGGTACGAGCAGTACTTC.

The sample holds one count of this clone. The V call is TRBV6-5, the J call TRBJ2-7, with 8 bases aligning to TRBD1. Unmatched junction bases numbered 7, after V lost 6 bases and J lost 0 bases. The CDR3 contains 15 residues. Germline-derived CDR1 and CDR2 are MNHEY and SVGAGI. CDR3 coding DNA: TGTGCCAGCAGAAAGGACAGGGCCTTCTCCTACGAGCAGTACTTC. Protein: CASRKDRAFSYEQYF.

CDR3 coding DNA: TGTGCCAGCAGCTTGGAGGACGTACGACAGCCCCAGCATTTT. Protein: CASSLEDVRQPQHF. This rearrangement joins TRBV5-5 to TRBJ1-5; D not resolved. The CDR3 loop spans 14 amino acids. Germline lookup yields CDR1 SGHKS and CDR2 YYEKEE (reference sequence). With 0 bases removed from V and 7 bases from J, the gap between germline ends came to 11 bases.